The 16 T cell receptor beta chains below come from one sample, sequenced in a study of blood T cells in healthy people across ages. A J-beta primer mix and a sample-barcoded 5' primer were used in a second PCR of roughly 7 to 12 cycles. Each CDR3 protein is one row after TCRdb ran MiXCR on the 5' RACE reads. The sample lists 1.5 million to 2 million distinct CDR3 sequences; roughly two fifths were seen once. Sample: blood. The receptors shown here come from a human donor in good health.

This chain uses TRBV20-1 with TRBJ1-5; 11 bases align to TRBD1. V dropped 1 base and J dropped 4; count of bases not matched to a gene: 6. CDR1 and CDR2 (germline): DFQATT, SNEGSKA (reference sequence). The length of the CDR3 is 16 residues. CDR3 bases: TGCAGTGCTAGAGGTGGGGACAGGGGGGAGAATCAGCCCCAGCATTTT. It codes for CSARGGDRGENQPQHF.

This clonotype was seen more than once but under ten times. V gene TRBV7-2 combines with J gene TRBJ2-5; D is tentatively TRBD1 or TRBD2 (6 bases each). This CDR3 has 15 residues. Germline V CDR1 and CDR2: SGHTA, FQGNSA. V gave up 8 bases and J gave up 4 bases, with 20 bases separating them. The CDR3 sequence is CASSRGQGGIETQYF. In DNA form, the CDR3 reads TGTGCCAGCTCTCGGGGGCAGGGAGGAATAGAGACCCAGTACTTC.

As concerns this clonotype: One end of the junction fails to match germline, which may point to a read error. The chain is built from TRBV6-4 and TRBJ2-5; D is unclear. This CDR3 is 14 amino acids long. Germline lookup yields CDR1 MRHNA and CDR2 SNTAGT. This CDR3 reads CAGSDSTGSGTQYF. CDR3 DNA sequence: TGTGCCGGCAGTGACTCGACCGGGTCGGGGACCCAGTACTTC.

The chain is built from TRBV12-3 or TRBV12-4 and TRBJ1-1; no reliable D call. V was clipped by 4 bases and J by 7 bases, with 7 bases between them. The CDR3 is 11 residues long. In DNA form, the CDR3 reads TGTGCCAGCAGTTCCCTGATTGAAGCTTTCTTT. It translates to CASSSLIEAFF.

There are many counts of this clonotype. This sequence joins TRBV7-9 and TRBJ2-5; 7 nucleotides match TRBD2. CDR3 length: 15 residues. Trimming cost V 2 bases and J 5 bases; bases outside gene matches: 8. Germline V gene lookup returns CDR1 SEHNR and CDR2 FQNEAQ (reference sequence). The CDR3 sequence: CASSLPTSRGETQYF. As DNA, the CDR3 is TGTGCCAGCAGCTTACCGACTAGCCGGGGGGAGACCCAGTACTTC.

This clonotype occurred a few times. The chain joins TRBV6-6 to TRBJ2-4; TRBD2 agrees at 12 bases. V trimming: 6 bases; J trimming: 1 base; junction bases outside the gene matches: 7. The CDR3 loop spans 17 amino acids. Germline V lookup: CDR1 MNHNY, CDR2 SVGAGI (reference sequence). CDR3 sequence: CASRASGGDLAKNIQYF. CDR3 nucleotides: TGTGCCAGCAGGGCTAGCGGGGGGGACTTGGCCAAAAACATTCAGTACTTC.

The chain recombines TRBV5-1 with TRBJ1-6; D possibly corresponds to TRBD1 (5 bases). Germline V lookup: CDR1 SGHRS, CDR2 YFSETQ. This CDR3 is 15 amino acids long. The V end lost 3 bases, the J end lost 9 bases, and 16 bases lay between the germline ends. The CDR3 sequence: CASSWGTGASSPLHF. For the CDR3, the DNA is TGCGCCAGCAGCTGGGGAACAGGAGCCAGTTCACCCCTCCACTTT.

This clonotype was detected many times. The chain has TRBV4-1 and TRBJ2-6; the D is unclear. Germline V gene sequence: CDR1 MGHRA, CDR2 YSYEKL. The CDR3 length is 15 residues. Trimming left V 6 bases short and J 0 bases short, with 9 bases between. CDR3 in DNA: TGCGCCAGCAGTCGGGCCTACTCTGGGGCCAACGTCCTGACTTTC. Protein: CASSRAYSGANVLTF.

This clonotype was seen ten or more times. The chain uses TRBV4-3 and TRBJ2-1, with D possibly TRBD2 on 5 matching bases. The CDR3 has 17 residues. The germline gives CDR1 LGHNA, CDR2 YSLEER. V dropped 0 bases and J dropped 2 bases, with 14 bases sitting between them. For the CDR3, the DNA is TGCGCCAGCAGCCAAGAACCCTGGACGGAGGCCTACAATGAGCAGTTCTTC. As protein: CASSQEPWTEAYNEQFF.

Notes on this clonotype: This may come from a read error, since a much larger clone is one base off. The genes are TRBV7-2 and TRBJ2-3; D is possibly TRBD2 (6 bases). The CDR3 totals 15 residues. Germline CDR1 SGHTA, CDR2 FQGNSA. The chain's CDR3 is CASSLDAGSTGTQYF. The CDR3 coding sequence is TGTGCCAGCAGCTTAGATGCGGGGAGCACAGGTACGCAGTATTTT.

V is TRBV4-2 and J is TRBJ2-1; TRBD2 aligns across 7 bases. The germline CDR1 and CDR2 sequences are LGHNA and YNFKEQ. J lost 2 bases, V lost 0 bases, and 4 bases had no gene match. This CDR3 spans 16 amino acids. Here the CDR3 reads CASSQDRAGAYNEQFF. The CDR3 DNA follows: TGTGCCAGCAGCCAAGATCGGGCGGGGGCCTACAATGAGCAGTTCTTC.

The chain uses TRBV20-1 and TRBJ2-7, with TRBD1 identical over 12 bases. CDR1 and CDR2 from the germline V gene are DFQATT and SNEGSKA (reference sequence). The ends lost 5 bases at V and 5 bases at J; junction bases unmatched: 10. The CDR3 is 15 residues long. The CDR3 bases are TGCAGTGCTTTTTCCCCTGGGACAGGGGGCCACGAGCAGTACTTC. It encodes CSAFSPGTGGHEQYF.

In its sample, this clonotype was seen a few times. This rearrangement joins TRBV12-3 or TRBV12-4 to TRBJ2-4; 8 nucleotides align to TRBD2. The CDR3 consists of 15 residues. V lost 3 bases to trimming and J lost 2 bases; unmatched junction nucleotides: 3. CDR3 nucleotides: TGTGCCAGCAGTTTGACTAGCGTCACCAAAAACATTCAGTACTTC. This codes for CASSLTSVTKNIQYF.

V is TRBV29-1 and J is TRBJ1-1; TRBD1 agrees at 7 bases. Germline-derived CDR1 and CDR2 are SQVTM and ANQGSEA. With 7 bases clipped from V and 6 bases from J, the junction kept 11 bases outside the gene matches. The CDR3 runs to 13 residues. CDR3 in amino acids: CSAQRGQGAEAFF. The CDR3 nucleotides are TGCAGCGCCCAAAGGGGGCAGGGGGCTGAAGCTTTCTTT.

V usage is TRBV19 and J usage is TRBJ1-1; tentatively, D is TRBD1 (5 bases). The CDR3 totals 14 residues. V shed 7 bases and J shed 10 bases, with 22 bases lying between them. Germline CDR1 reads LNHDA; CDR2 reads SQIVND (reference sequence). CDR3 amino acids: CASTIRRDPLGAFF. The CDR3 region has the DNA TGTGCCAGTACCATAAGGAGGGACCCCCTGGGAGCTTTCTTT.

This clonotype was seen a few times. The chain recombines TRBV20-1 with TRBJ2-7; D call uncertain. The CDR3 consists of 15 residues. Germline V gene lookup returns CDR1 DFQATT and CDR2 SNEGSKA (reference sequence). With 5 bases removed from V and 1 base from J, the gap between germline ends came to 18 bases. This CDR3 is CSAVLHFMGSYEQYF. The CDR3 DNA reads TGCAGTGCTGTTCTTCACTTCATGGGTTCCTACGAGCAGTACTTC.